These 6 T cell receptor beta chains share one sample of origin, sequenced in a study of blood T cells in healthy people across ages. The second PCR ran about 6 to 11 cycles with a sample-barcoded 5' primer and J-beta primers. TCRdb itself ran the 5' RACE reads through MiXCR, one entry per CDR3 protein. The sample carries approximately 850,000 distinct CDR3 sequences, over 45% recorded once. The specimen was blood. The receptors derive from a young man in good health.

The chain has TRBV7-2 and TRBJ1-2; D may be TRBD1 (5 bases). Between the trimmed V and J ends, which lost 4 bases and 5 bases, there was a span of 14 bases. The CDR3 loop spans 14 amino acids. Looked up from germline, CDR1 is SGHTA and CDR2 is FQGNSA. The chain's CDR3 is CASSSRGGWYGYTF. In DNA, the CDR3 is TGTGCCAGCAGCTCCCGTGGGGGGTGGTATGGCTACACCTTC.

The chain couples TRBV21-1 to TRBJ2-5. The J call may be in error: the DNA end matches TRBJ2-7 better. TRBV21-1 is a pseudogene. The CDR3 extends over 15 amino acids. CDR3 amino acids: CTSSKGEQEVYEQYF. CDR3 nucleotide sequence: TGTACCAGCAGCAAAGGTGAGCAGGAAGTCTACGAGCAGTACTTC.

The gene calls are TRBV29-1 and TRBJ1-2; D ambiguous. The V and J ends lost 8 bases and 8 bases respectively, with 15 bases between them. Germline CDR1 and CDR2: SQVTM and ANQGSEA. This CDR3 contains 11 residues. Written as DNA, the CDR3 is TGCAGCTCCCTCTACGGGTTAGGCTACACCTTC. Translating it yields CSSLYGLGYTF.

This clonotype was seen more than once but under ten times. In DNA, the CDR3 is TGTGCCAGCAGCCCCCGTGTAGCGGGGGGCCAAGAGACCCAGTACTTC. Its protein product is CASSPRVAGGQETQYF. The chain is built from TRBV7-2 and TRBJ2-5; 10 positions match TRBD2. J gave up 1 base and V 5 bases, and 7 bases lay outside the gene matches. This CDR3 has 16 residues. Per the germline V gene, CDR1 is SGHTA and CDR2 is FQGNSA.

The chain combines TRBV12-3 or TRBV12-4 with TRBJ2-5; 11 nucleotides agree with TRBD2. V was pared by 3 bases and J by 0 bases, with 6 bases of the junction left unmatched. This CDR3 region has 17 residues. The CDR3 protein is CASSFFSGGADQETQYF. DNA of the CDR3: TGTGCCAGCAGTTTCTTTAGCGGGGGGGCTGACCAAGAGACCCAGTACTTC.

The V and J genes are TRBV7-6 and TRBJ2-7; D might be TRBD1 (5 bases). The CDR3 extends over 13 amino acids. V dropped 1 base and J dropped 9 bases, with 13 bases sitting between them. The germline CDR1 and CDR2 sequences are SGHVS and FNYEAQ. CDR3 residues: CASSLDLRAVQYF. The CDR3 DNA sequence: TGTGCCAGCAGCTTAGATCTCAGGGCAGTGCAGTACTTC.